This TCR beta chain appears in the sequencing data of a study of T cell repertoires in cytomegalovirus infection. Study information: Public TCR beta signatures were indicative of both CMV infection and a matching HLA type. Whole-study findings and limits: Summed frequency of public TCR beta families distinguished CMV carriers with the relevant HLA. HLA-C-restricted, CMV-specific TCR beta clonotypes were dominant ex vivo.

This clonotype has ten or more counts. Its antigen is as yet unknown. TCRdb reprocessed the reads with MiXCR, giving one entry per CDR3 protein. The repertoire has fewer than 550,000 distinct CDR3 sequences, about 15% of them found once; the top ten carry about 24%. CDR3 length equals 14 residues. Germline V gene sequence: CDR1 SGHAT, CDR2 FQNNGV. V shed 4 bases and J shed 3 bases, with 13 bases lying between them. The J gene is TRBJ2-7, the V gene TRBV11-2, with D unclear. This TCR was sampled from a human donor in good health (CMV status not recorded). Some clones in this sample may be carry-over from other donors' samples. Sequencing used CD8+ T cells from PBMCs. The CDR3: CASSSLVSIYEQYF. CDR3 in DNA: TGTGCCAGCAGCTCGTTGGTGTCCATCTACGAGCAGTACTTC.